The 7 T cell receptor beta chains given below trace back to one sample, sequenced in a study of cytomegalovirus exposure and HLA in healthy donors (TCRdb year 2017). Libraries were made using the immunoSEQ multiplex PCR assay. A mixture of 60 forward primers for TCR Vbeta segments and 13 reverse primers for TCR Jbeta segments was used in the multiplex PCR. Imported from immuneACCESS, the table was reduced by TCRdb to in-frame sequences with V and J called. These copies leave out some clones; in studies compared against another copy, an unresolved V gene accounts for under half, and the cause of the remainder is not known. For this sample the table gives roughly 100,000 clones, of which 60% to 80% were detected only once. The top ten hold roughly 2.8% of the sample. Sequencing input: PBMCs. All receptors derive from a female donor in good health and CMV-seronegative.

The CDR3 loop is CASTLMHGDTEAFF. The CDR3 DNA reads as TGTGCCAGTACCCTGATGCACGGGGACACTGAAGCTTTCTTT. This rearrangement joins TRBV19 to TRBJ1-1, with D unclear. Germline V gene lookup returns CDR1 LNHDA and CDR2 SQIVND (reference sequence). With 7 bases removed from V and 3 bases from J, the gap between germline ends came to 15 bases. The CDR3 contains 14 residues. Variable domain in full (rest from reference TRBV19 and TRBJ1-1): DGGITQSPKYLFRKEGQNVTLSCEQNLNHDAMYWYRQDPGQGLRLIYYSQIVNDFQKGDIAEGYSVSREKKESFPLTVTSAQKNPTAFYLCASTLMHGDTEAFFGQGTRLTVV.

The chain recombines TRBV9 with TRBJ1-1, with unresolved D. Germline values: CDR1 SGDLS, CDR2 YYNGEE. The CDR3 loop spans 14 amino acids. V lost 0 bases and J 4 bases, leaving 10 bases between the germline ends. The CDR3 region has the DNA TGTGCCAGCAGCGTAGCGGGTGAGGGCACTGAAGCTTTCTTT. It specifies CASSVAGEGTEAFF.

V gene TRBV6-1 combines with J gene TRBJ2-3, with TRBD2 matching over 8 bases. The CDR3 consists of 14 residues. V lost 4 bases, J lost 5 bases, and 5 bases stayed unmatched. Germline V gives CDR1 MNHNS, CDR2 SASEGT. CDR3 in DNA: TGTGCCAGCAGTGCCGGGAGGGAGATAGATACGCAGTATTTT. Its protein is CASSAGREIDTQYF.

To note about this clone: Other DNA sequences within the sample encode an identical CDR3. The rearrangement joins TRBV4-3 to TRBJ1-1; D remains unclear. CDR1 and CDR2 from the germline V gene are LGHNA and YSLEER. This CDR3 region has 15 residues. V lost 0 bases, J lost 0 bases, and 8 bases lay in between. The CDR3 sequence is CASSQDPGMNTEAFF. The CDR3 region has the DNA TGCGCCAGCAGCCAAGACCCGGGAATGAACACTGAAGCTTTCTTT.

The V gene is TRBV30, the J gene TRBJ2-7; 11 bases agree with TRBD1. Trimming cost V 2 bases and J 6 bases; bases outside gene matches: 12. Germline CDR1 and CDR2: GTSNPN and SVGIG (reference sequence). The CDR3 has 16 amino acids. CDR3 sequence reads: CAWSHTGSGTGGEQYF. The CDR3 DNA follows: TGTGCCTGGAGTCATACCGGCTCCGGGACAGGGGGCGAGCAGTACTTC.

The CDR3 region has the DNA TGTGCCACCAGCAGAGAACCCGCGGACAGGGTGACTGAAGCTTTCTTT. This codes for CATSREPADRVTEAFF. This chain joins TRBV15 and TRBJ1-1; TRBD1 matches at 8 bases. The J segment lost 5 bases and the V segment lost 0 bases, leaving 8 bases of the junction unmatched. Germline loops: CDR1 LNHNV, CDR2 YYDKDF (reference sequence). The CDR3 is made up of 16 amino acids.

The chain combines TRBV19 with TRBJ1-2; the D gene is possibly TRBD1 (6 bases). The CDR3 length is 14 residues. Trimming removed 6 bases at V and 4 bases at J, with 15 bases between. The V gene's germline CDR1 is LNHDA and CDR2 SQIVND (reference sequence). DNA of the CDR3: TGTGCCAGTAGGGGCCTCGGGACACTCTATGGCTACACCTTC. This codes for CASRGLGTLYGYTF.